This TCR beta chain was identified during a study of cytomegalovirus exposure and HLA in healthy donors. On the study more broadly: An early release of data contained roughly 90 million unique TCRs, which came from HLA-typed donors. The study's findings and limits: The classifier reportedly diagnosed cytomegalovirus status with high specificity and sensitivity. Previously analyzed data showed that most TCR beta V segments were productive at a frequency of about 87% or about 30%.

The CDR3 runs to 13 residues. Trimming cost V 5 bases and J 2 bases; bases outside gene matches: 5. Germline CDR1 reads GTSNPN; CDR2 reads SVGIG (reference sequence). Primers included in the PCR were 60 Vbeta and 13 Jbeta primers. Original data processing: About 12 million of about 80 million unique TCR beta chains were shared, per a later count. Only in-frame clones appear in the TCRdb table, and some are missing; sequencing was by immunoSEQ multiplex PCR. V and J calls and clone size are those listed in that table; D and trimming were worked out from the DNA. The repertoire holds roughly 150,000 clones, with roughly 82% as singletons. This clone was seen just once. What it binds is not known.

This receptor was taken from a man in his thirties or forties in good health and CMV-seropositive. V is TRBV30 and J is TRBJ2-5, with TRBD1 identical over 7 bases. The source material was PBMCs. The chain's CDR3 is CAWARGQQETQYF. CDR3 nucleotide sequence: TGTGCCTGGGCGAGGGGGCAGCAAGAGACCCAGTACTTC.